What follows is one T cell receptor (beta chain) and its context. The sample is drawn from a study of blood T cell repertoires in COVID-19. Sequenced by immunoSEQ multiplex PCR; TCRdb stores in-frame clones only, minus some. The data contain roughly 330,000 clones, over 75% of them seen just once; the ten biggest clones take up 5%. The TCR was taken from a man aged 25-45 years who had recovered from COVID-19. The sequencing input was PBMCs or T cells enriched from blood (not recorded which).

The CDR3 here is CATSREGTDNVLTF. The CDR3 DNA is TGTGCCACCAGCAGAGAGGGCACTGACAACGTCCTGACTTTC. The chain is built from TRBV15 and TRBJ2-6; D gene unclear. This CDR3 has 14 residues. Germline V gene data show CDR1 as LNHNV and CDR2 as YYDKDF (reference sequence). V lost 0 bases and J 9 bases, leaving 9 bases between the germline ends.